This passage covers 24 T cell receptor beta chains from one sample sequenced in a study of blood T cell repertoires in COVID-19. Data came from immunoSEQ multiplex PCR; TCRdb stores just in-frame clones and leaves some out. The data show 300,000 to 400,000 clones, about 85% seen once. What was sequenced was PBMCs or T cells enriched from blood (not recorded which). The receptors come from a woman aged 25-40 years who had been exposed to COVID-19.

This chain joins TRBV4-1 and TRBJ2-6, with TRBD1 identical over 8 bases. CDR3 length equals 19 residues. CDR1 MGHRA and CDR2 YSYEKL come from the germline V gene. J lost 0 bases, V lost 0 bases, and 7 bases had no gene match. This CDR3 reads CASSQEGQGLNSGANVLTF. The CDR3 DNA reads TGCGCCAGCAGCCAAGAAGGACAGGGTCTCAACTCTGGGGCCAACGTCCTGACTTTC.

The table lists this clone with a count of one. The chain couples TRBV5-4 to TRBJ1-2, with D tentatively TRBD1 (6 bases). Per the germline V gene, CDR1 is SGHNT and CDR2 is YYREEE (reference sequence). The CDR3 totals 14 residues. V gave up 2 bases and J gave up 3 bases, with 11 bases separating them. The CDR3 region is CASSLVDSYYGYTF. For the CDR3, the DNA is TGTGCCAGCAGCTTAGTGGACAGTTACTATGGCTACACCTTC.

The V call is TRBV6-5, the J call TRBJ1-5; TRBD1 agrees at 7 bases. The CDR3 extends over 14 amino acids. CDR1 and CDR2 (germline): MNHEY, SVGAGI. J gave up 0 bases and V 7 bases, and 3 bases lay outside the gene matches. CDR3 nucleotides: TGTGCCAGCACCGGGACAGATAGCAATCAGCCCCAGCATTTT. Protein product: CASTGTDSNQPQHF.

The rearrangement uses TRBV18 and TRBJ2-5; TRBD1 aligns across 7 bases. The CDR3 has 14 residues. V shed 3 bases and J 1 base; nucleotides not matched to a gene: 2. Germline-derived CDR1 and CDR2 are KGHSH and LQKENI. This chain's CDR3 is CASSPGTVQETQYF. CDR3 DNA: TGTGCCAGCTCACCCGGGACAGTCCAAGAGACCCAGTACTTC.

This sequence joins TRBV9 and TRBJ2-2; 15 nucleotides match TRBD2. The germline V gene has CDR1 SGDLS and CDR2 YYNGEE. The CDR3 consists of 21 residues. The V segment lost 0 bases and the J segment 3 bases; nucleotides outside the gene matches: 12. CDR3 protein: CASSVALGGLAGGGDTGELFF. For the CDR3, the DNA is TGTGCCAGCAGCGTAGCTTTGGGGGGACTAGCGGGAGGCGGTGACACCGGGGAGCTGTTTTTT.

The CDR3 here is CAWSVGTGNEKLFF. DNA of the CDR3: TGTGCCTGGAGTGTAGGGACAGGGAATGAAAAACTGTTTTTT. This chain connects TRBV30 to TRBJ1-4, with TRBD1 matching 9 bases. Germline V gene data show CDR1 as GTSNPN and CDR2 as SVGIG (reference sequence). The J segment lost 5 bases and the V segment lost 0 bases, leaving 1 base of the junction unmatched. The length of the CDR3 is 14 residues.

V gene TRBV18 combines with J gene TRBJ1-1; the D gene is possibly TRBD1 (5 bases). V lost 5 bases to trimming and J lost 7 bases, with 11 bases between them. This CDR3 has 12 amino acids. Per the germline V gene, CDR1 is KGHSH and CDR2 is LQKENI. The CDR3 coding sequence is TGTGCCAGCTCAGCTGACAGACTTGAAGCTTTCTTT. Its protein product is CASSADRLEAFF.

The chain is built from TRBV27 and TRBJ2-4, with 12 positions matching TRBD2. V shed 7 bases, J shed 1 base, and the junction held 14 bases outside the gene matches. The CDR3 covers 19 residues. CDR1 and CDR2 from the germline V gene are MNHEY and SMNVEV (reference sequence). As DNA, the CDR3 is TGTGCCAGCACTACTAGCGGGAGGCTTAAGGGACGGGCCAAAAACATTCAGTACTTC. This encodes CASTTSGRLKGRAKNIQYF.

As DNA, the CDR3 is TGTGCCAGTAGTATACGGACTAGCACTTACAATGAGCAGTTCTTC. Residues: CASSIRTSTYNEQFF. This chain uses TRBV19 with TRBJ2-1, with TRBD2 identical over 8 bases. With 2 bases clipped from V and 4 bases from J, the junction kept 4 bases outside the gene matches. The germline V gene has CDR1 LNHDA and CDR2 SQIVND (reference sequence). The CDR3 length is 15 residues.

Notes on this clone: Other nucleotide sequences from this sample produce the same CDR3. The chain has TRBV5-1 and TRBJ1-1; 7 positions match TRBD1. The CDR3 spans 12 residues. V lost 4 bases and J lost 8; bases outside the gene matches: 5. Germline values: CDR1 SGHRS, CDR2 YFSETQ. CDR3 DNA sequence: TGCGCCAGCAGCCCCGAGACAGGGGAAGCTTTCTTT. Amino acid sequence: CASSPETGEAFF. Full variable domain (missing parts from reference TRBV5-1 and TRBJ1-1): KAGVTQTPRYLIKTRGQQVTLSCSPISGHRSVSWYQQTPGQGLQFLFEYFSETQRNKGNFPGRFSGRQFSNSRSEMNVSTLELGDSALYLCASSPETGEAFFGQGTRLTVV.

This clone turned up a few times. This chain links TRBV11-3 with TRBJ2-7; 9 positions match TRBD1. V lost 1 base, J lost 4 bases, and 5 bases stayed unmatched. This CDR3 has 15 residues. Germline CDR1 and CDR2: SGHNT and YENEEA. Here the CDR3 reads CASSLGTGGQYEQYF. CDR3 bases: TGTGCCAGCAGCTTAGGTACAGGGGGCCAGTACGAGCAGTACTTC.

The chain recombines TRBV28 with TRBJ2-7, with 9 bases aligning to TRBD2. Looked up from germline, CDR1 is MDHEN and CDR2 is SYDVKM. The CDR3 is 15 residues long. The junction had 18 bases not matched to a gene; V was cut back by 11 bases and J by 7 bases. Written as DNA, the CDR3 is TGTGCCTGCGTGGGAAGCGGGAGGCTGGTGGGAGAGCAGTACTTC. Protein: CACVGSGRLVGEQYF.

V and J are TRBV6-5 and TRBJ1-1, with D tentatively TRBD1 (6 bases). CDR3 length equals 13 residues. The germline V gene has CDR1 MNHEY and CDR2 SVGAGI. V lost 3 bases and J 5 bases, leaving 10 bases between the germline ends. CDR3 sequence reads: CASSYKTGTEAFF. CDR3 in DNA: TGTGCCAGCAGTTATAAAACAGGGACTGAAGCTTTCTTT.

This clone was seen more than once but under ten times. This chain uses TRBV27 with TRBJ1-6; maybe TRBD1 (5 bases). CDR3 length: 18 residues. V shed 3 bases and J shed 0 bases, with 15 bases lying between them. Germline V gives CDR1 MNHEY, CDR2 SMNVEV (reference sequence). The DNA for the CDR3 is TGTGCCAGCAGTTTTAGGACACCTGAGCTCTCCTATAATTCACCCCTCCACTTT. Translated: CASSFRTPELSYNSPLHF.

The CDR3 spells CASSDQGAGQPQHF. The CDR3 bases are TGTGCCAGCTCAGATCAGGGAGCGGGTCAGCCCCAGCATTTT. The chain recombines TRBV2 with TRBJ1-5; D is perhaps TRBD1 (5 bases). V was shortened by 8 bases and J by 6 bases, with 17 bases between the two germline ends. This CDR3 spans 14 amino acids. Germline V gene data show CDR1 as SNHLY and CDR2 as FYNNEI.

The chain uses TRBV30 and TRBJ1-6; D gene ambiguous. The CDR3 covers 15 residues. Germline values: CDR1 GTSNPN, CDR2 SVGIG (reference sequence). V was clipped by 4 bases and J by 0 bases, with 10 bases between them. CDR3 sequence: CAWKMESSYNSPLHF. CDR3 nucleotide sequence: TGTGCCTGGAAGATGGAGAGCTCCTATAATTCACCCCTCCACTTT.

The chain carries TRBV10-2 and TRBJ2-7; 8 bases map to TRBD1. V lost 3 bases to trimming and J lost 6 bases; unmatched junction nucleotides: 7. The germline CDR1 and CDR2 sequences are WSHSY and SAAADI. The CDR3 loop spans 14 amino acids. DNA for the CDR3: TGCGCCAGCAGTGAAGGGACAGGAACAGGCGAGCAGTACTTC. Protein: CASSEGTGTGEQYF.

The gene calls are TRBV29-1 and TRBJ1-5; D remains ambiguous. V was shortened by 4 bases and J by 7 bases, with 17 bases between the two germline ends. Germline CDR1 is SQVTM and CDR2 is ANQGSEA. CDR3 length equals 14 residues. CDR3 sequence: CSVVSSSGAQPQHF. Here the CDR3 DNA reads TGCAGCGTTGTAAGTAGTTCAGGCGCACAGCCCCAGCATTTT.

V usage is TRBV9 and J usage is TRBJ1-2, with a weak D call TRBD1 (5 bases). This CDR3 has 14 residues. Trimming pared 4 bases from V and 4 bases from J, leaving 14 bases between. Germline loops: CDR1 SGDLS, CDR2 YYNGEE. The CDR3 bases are TGTGCCAGCAGCCTCCAGGGCATCGGCTATGGCTACACCTTC. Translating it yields CASSLQGIGYGYTF.

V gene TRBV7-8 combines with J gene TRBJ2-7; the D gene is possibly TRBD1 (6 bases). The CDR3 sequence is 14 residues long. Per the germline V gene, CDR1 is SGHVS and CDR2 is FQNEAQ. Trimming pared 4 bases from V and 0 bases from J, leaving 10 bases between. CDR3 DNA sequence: TGTGCCAGCAGCTCCGGGACAAACTCCTACGAGCAGTACTTC. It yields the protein CASSSGTNSYEQYF.

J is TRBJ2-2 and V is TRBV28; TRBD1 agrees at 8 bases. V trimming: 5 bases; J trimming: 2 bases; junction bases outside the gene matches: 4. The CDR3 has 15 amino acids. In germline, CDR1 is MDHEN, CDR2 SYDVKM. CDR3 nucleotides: TGTGCCAGCAGTACGGACAGGGTAAACACCGGGGAGCTGTTTTTT. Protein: CASSTDRVNTGELFF.

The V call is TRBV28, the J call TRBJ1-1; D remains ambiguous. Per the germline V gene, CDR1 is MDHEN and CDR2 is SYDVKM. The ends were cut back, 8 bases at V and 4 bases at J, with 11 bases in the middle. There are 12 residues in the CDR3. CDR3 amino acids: CASEDIRTEAFF. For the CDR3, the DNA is TGTGCCAGCGAGGATATCCGCACTGAAGCTTTCTTT.

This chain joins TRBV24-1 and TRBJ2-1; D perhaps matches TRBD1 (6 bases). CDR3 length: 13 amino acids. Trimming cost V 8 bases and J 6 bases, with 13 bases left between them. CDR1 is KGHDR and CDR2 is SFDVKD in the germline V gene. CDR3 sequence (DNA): TGTGCCACCAAAAGAGTGGGGGCCAATGAGCAGTTCTTC. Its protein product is CATKRVGANEQFF.

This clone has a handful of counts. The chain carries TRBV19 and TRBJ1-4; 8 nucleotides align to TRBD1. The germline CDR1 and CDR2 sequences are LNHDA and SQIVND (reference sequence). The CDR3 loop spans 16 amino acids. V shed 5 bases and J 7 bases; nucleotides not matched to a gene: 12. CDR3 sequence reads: CASSPLTTGVGEKLFF. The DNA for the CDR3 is TGTGCCAGTAGTCCCCTCACGACAGGGGTCGGTGAAAAACTGTTTTTT.